One and the same sample provided the 20 T cell receptor beta chains below, sequenced in a study of blood T cell repertoires in COVID-19. The method was immunoSEQ multiplex PCR; TCRdb's version includes in-frame clones alone and lacks a portion of them. In the table there are under 75,000 clones, 76% of which are singletons. Sequencing was done on a sample of peripheral blood. These receptors were obtained from a woman older than 75 with acute or convalescent COVID-19.

The chain joins TRBV5-1 to TRBJ2-5; perhaps TRBD2 as D (6 bases). The CDR3 is 14 residues long. V lost 2 bases to trimming and J lost 5 bases, with 13 bases between them. Germline V CDR1 and CDR2: SGHRS, YFSETQ. The CDR3 bases are TGCGCCAGCAGCTTCGGCGGGGAGATGGAGACCCAGTACTTC. The encoded protein is CASSFGGEMETQYF. The full variable domain, with the rest looked up from reference TRBV5-1 and TRBJ2-5, is KAGVTQTPRYLIKTRGQQVTLSCSPISGHRSVSWYQQTPGQGLQFLFEYFSETQRNKGNFPGRFSGRQFSNSRSEMNVSTLELGDSALYLCASSFGGEMETQYFGPGTRLLVL.

V and J are TRBV18 and TRBJ2-5; 8 bases match TRBD2. Germline V gene sequence: CDR1 KGHSH, CDR2 LQKENI. J lost 5 bases, V lost 3 bases, and 5 bases had no gene match. This CDR3 spans 14 amino acids. CDR3: CASSPTGGDETQYF. As DNA, the CDR3 is TGTGCCAGCTCACCGACGGGAGGGGACGAGACCCAGTACTTC.

V usage is TRBV29-1 and J usage is TRBJ1-3, with D unclear. The length of the CDR3 is 12 residues. Trimming took 4 bases from V and 3 from J, leaving 7 bases between them. Germline CDR1 reads SQVTM; CDR2 reads ANQGSEA. The DNA of the CDR3 is TGCAGCGTTGTTGTGAGTGGAAACACCATATATTTT. It yields the protein CSVVVSGNTIYF.

The CDR3 sequence: CASSLPGNNQPQHF. The DNA of the CDR3 is TGTGCCAGCAGCTTACCAGGGAACAATCAGCCCCAGCATTTT. The V and J genes are TRBV7-9 and TRBJ1-5, with a tentative D call TRBD1 (5 bases). Germline V gene data show CDR1 as SEHNR and CDR2 as FQNEAQ (reference sequence). There are 14 residues in the CDR3. V was shortened by 2 bases and J by 3 bases, with 8 bases between the two germline ends.

V and J are TRBV19 and TRBJ1-2, with TRBD1 identical over 8 bases. CDR3 length equals 14 residues. With 9 bases clipped from V and 8 bases from J, the junction kept 14 bases outside the gene matches. Per the germline V gene, CDR1 is LNHDA and CDR2 is SQIVND (reference sequence). CDR3 coding DNA: TGTGCCAGCACCCCCGGACAGGGTGCGGGCGGCTACACCTTC. Amino acids: CASTPGQGAGGYTF. The whole variable domain, filled in from reference TRBV19 and TRBJ1-2, reads DGGITQSPKYLFRKEGQNVTLSCEQNLNHDAMYWYRQDPGQGLRLIYYSQIVNDFQKGDIAEGYSVSREKKESFPLTVTSAQKNPTAFYLCASTPGQGAGGYTFGSGTRLTVV.

The chain recombines TRBV20-1 with TRBJ1-1; a weak D match, TRBD1 (6 bases). The V gene's germline CDR1 is DFQATT and CDR2 SNEGSKA (reference sequence). The CDR3 has 16 residues. The ends were cut back, 3 bases at V and 0 bases at J, with 17 bases in the middle. In DNA, the CDR3 is TGCAGTGCTAGTTTAATCAGGGGCCCCATGAACACTGAAGCTTTCTTT. Residues: CSASLIRGPMNTEAFF.

This clone appeared once. This chain joins TRBV5-1 and TRBJ1-5; TRBD1 is a possible D gene (6 bases). The CDR3 has 14 amino acids. Germline V lookup: CDR1 SGHRS, CDR2 YFSETQ. The V and J ends lost 4 bases and 4 bases respectively, with 12 bases between them. The CDR3 region is CASSLGTPNQPQHF. The CDR3 coding sequence is TGCGCCAGCAGCCTTGGGACACCGAATCAGCCCCAGCATTTT.

This rearrangement joins TRBV28 to TRBJ1-1, with 9 bases that match TRBD1. The CDR3 runs 17 residues. Germline trimming cut 7 bases from V and 0 bases from J; bases unmatched to any gene: 12. Germline CDR1 is MDHEN and CDR2 is SYDVKM. This CDR3 reads CASNVDRGRGVNTEAFF. The CDR3, as DNA: TGTGCCAGCAACGTGGACAGGGGCCGCGGTGTGAACACTGAAGCTTTCTTT.

The rearrangement links TRBV30 to TRBJ2-3; a possible D gene is TRBD1 (6 bases). The CDR3 has 13 amino acids. In germline, CDR1 is GTSNPN, CDR2 SVGIG (reference sequence). Trimming removed 8 bases from V and 7 bases from J, with 19 bases in between. The CDR3 protein is CAQNPQGSNTQYF. CDR3 coding DNA: TGTGCCCAAAACCCACAGGGATCGAATACGCAGTATTTT.

This chain joins TRBV4-1 and TRBJ2-3, with 7 bases identical to TRBD2. V gave up 0 bases and J gave up 1 base; unmatched junction bases: 7. Germline CDR1 is MGHRA and CDR2 is YSYEKL. The CDR3 covers 17 residues. CDR3 sequence (DNA): TGCGCCAGCAGCCAAGATGGGTCGGGAGGCCGCACAGATACGCAGTATTTT. It specifies CASSQDGSGGRTDTQYF.

This clone was seen only a few times. This chain connects TRBV15 to TRBJ2-1, with a possible D match to TRBD2 (7 bases). V gave up 0 bases and J gave up 9 bases, with 18 bases separating them. Germline CDR1 reads LNHNV; CDR2 reads YYDKDF (reference sequence). This CDR3 has 16 amino acids. The CDR3 nucleotides are TGTGCCACCAGCAGAGATAGCGGACTAGGGGGTATTGAGCAGTTCTTC. Protein product: CATSRDSGLGGIEQFF. Full variable domain (remainder filled in from reference TRBV15 and TRBJ2-1): DAMVIQNPRYQVTQFGKPVTLSCSQTLNHNVMYWYQQKSSQAPKLLFHYYDKDFNNEADTPDNFQSRRPNTSFCFLDIRSPGLGDTAMYLCATSRDSGLGGIEQFFGPGTRLTVL.

This clone was counted once. The CDR3 nucleotides read TGTGCCAGTACAGGGACTGGGTCTGGGGCCAACGTCCTGACTTTC. Its translation is CASTGTGSGANVLTF. This rearrangement joins TRBV19 to TRBJ2-6; the D gene is possibly TRBD2 (6 bases). V lost 7 bases and J 1 base, leaving 11 bases between the germline ends. CDR1 is LNHDA, CDR2 SQIVND, per germline (reference sequence). The CDR3 extends over 15 amino acids.

This chain joins TRBV29-1 and TRBJ2-1; 10 bases are shared with TRBD2. The CDR3 has 14 residues. CDR1 and CDR2 (germline): SQVTM, ANQGSEA. J was trimmed by 6 bases and V by 7 bases; bases with no gene match: 9. CDR3 bases: TGCAGCGCCGACAGCGGGAGGGCCCTCAATGAGCAGTTCTTC. Translating gives CSADSGRALNEQFF.

The chain has TRBV24-1 and TRBJ1-1; D call uncertain. Per the germline V gene, CDR1 is KGHDR and CDR2 is SFDVKD. The V end was cut by 4 bases, the J end by 1 base, with 12 bases between. The CDR3 loop spans 15 amino acids. In DNA form, the CDR3 reads TGTGCCACCAGTGACAATCGGGGTCCGAACACTGAAGCTTTCTTT. Encoded protein: CATSDNRGPNTEAFF.

This chain uses TRBV5-1 with TRBJ2-7; 10 bases agree with TRBD2. The CDR3 spans 15 residues. Germline V lookup: CDR1 SGHRS, CDR2 YFSETQ. Trimming cost V 2 bases and J 2 bases; bases outside gene matches: 4. CDR3 residues: CASSFTSGTAYEQYF. CDR3 nucleotide sequence: TGCGCCAGCAGCTTTACTAGCGGGACCGCCTACGAGCAGTACTTC.

This chain uses TRBV30 with TRBJ1-2; the D is unclear. CDR1 GTSNPN and CDR2 SVGIG come from the germline V gene (reference sequence). CDR3 length: 14 residues. Trimming shortened V by 2 bases and J by 2 bases, and 12 bases separated the two germline ends. The CDR3 region has the DNA TGTGCCTGGAGTTCCCTACAGCTAAACTATGGCTACACCTTC. It codes for CAWSSLQLNYGYTF.

CDR3 sequence reads: CASSLEQGIYGYTF. CDR3 nucleotide sequence: TGTGCCAGCAGCTTAGAACAGGGGATCTATGGCTACACCTTC. V and J are TRBV7-2 and TRBJ1-2; TRBD1 matches 7 bases. CDR3 size: 14 residues. After removal of 1 base from V and 4 bases from J, the junction contained 3 bases not matched to a gene. Germline lookup yields CDR1 SGHTA and CDR2 FQGNSA.

The chain has TRBV7-8 and TRBJ2-1; 10 nucleotides align to TRBD2. V shed 5 bases, J shed 7 bases, and the junction held 11 bases outside the gene matches. CDR1 is SGHVS and CDR2 is FQNEAQ in the germline V gene. The length of the CDR3 is 16 residues. This CDR3 reads CASSNSGRKPVNEQFF. The CDR3 DNA reads as TGTGCCAGCAGCAATAGCGGGAGGAAACCGGTGAATGAGCAGTTCTTC.

This rearrangement joins TRBV30 to TRBJ2-7, with D tentatively TRBD2 (5 bases). Germline CDR1 is GTSNPN and CDR2 is SVGIG (reference sequence). This CDR3 spans 14 amino acids. V lost 0 bases to trimming and J lost 9 bases, with 18 bases between them. DNA for the CDR3: TGTGCCTGGAGTGTCCTTTCCGGGCAACTAGGGCAGTACTTC. It specifies CAWSVLSGQLGQYF.

The chain is built from TRBV29-1 and TRBJ2-5, with D possibly matching TRBD1 (5 bases). The CDR3 has 12 amino acids. V was trimmed by 7 bases and J by 0 bases, leaving 9 bases between them. Germline V gene sequence: CDR1 SQVTM, CDR2 ANQGSEA. For the CDR3, the DNA is TGCAGCGCAAGGGGTTACCAAGAGACCCAGTACTTC. This codes for CSARGYQETQYF.